This T cell receptor beta chain was observed in a study of spatial heterogeneity in lung cancer (dated by TCRdb to 2018 to 2020). At the level of the whole study: Beta-chain transcripts were consistently detected in greater numbers than alpha-chain transcripts, which likely reflects a higher abundance of beta-chain transcripts. At surgery, both alpha and beta chains were TCR-sequenced in under 250 tumor regions, roughly 64 matched nontumor lung samples and just over 55 PBMC samples. Nonsynonymous mutation counts, determined by whole-exome sequencing of tumor tissue, were related to TCR repertoire features. In non-small cell lung cancer, the study quantitatively compared TCR alpha and beta repertoires across several tumor regions, matched nontumor lung, and blood. In the raw uncorrected reads, each unique combination of TCR and UMI appeared on average more than ten times.

A few counts support this clonotype. There is no known antigen for this receptor. The input lacks base qualities; no much larger clone sits a single base away. Study-wide conclusions, independent of this receptor: Ubiquitous expanded tumor TCRs showed up in blood more often at tumor resection than at routine follow-up. Confirming at a functional level the hypothesis that regional TCRs recognize regional mutations was considered to require additional single-cell paired TCR alpha and beta sequencing.

Library prep was done by 5' RACE. The sequencer was a NextSeq 500. To allow correction of PCR and sequencing errors, the TCR library protocol tagged every TCR cDNA molecule with a unique molecular identifier. For the original study's pipeline: Decombinator tools were used for TCR identification, UMI-based error correction and CDR3 extraction. Expanded TCRs were defined as those above a frequency of 2 per 1,000, corresponding to the top 1% of the tumor frequency distribution. Renyi diversity was computed with the R vegan package after each repertoire had been subsampled 100 times to 5,000 TCRs. CDR3 similarity networks were constructed using string-kernel similarity of amino acid triplets, with links drawn between CDR3s whose pairwise similarity was above 0.82. TCRdb trimmed the raw reads at Q25, called clones with MiXCR and kept productive beta chains. One record per CDR3 amino acid sequence lists the most common genes and DNA. The V and J calls shown here were made by TCRdb, not taken from the authors' results. In this sample the table shows tens of thousands of distinct CDR3 sequences, around an eighth of which occur a single time. The ten most abundant clones make up 4.6% of the sample.

Here V drops 0 bases and J drops 6 bases, and the junction holds 5 bases not matched to any gene. Including the terminal cysteine and phenylalanine, the CDR3 comprises 16 residues. Of all the DNA, just the CDR3 is kept, 48 bases in frame from base 1. The germline V gene (reference sequence) yields LNHNV for CDR1 and YYDKDF for CDR2. Read against the paper, the sample's time point label means: sample taken at primary tumor resection. TCR sequencing used whole RNA extracted from tumor and nontumor lung tissue, or from cryopreserved PBMC samples, without cell sorting. Samples were obtained from approximately 76 patients with early-stage, untreated non-small cell lung cancer from the lung TRACERx cohort. Patients were selected for TCR sequencing only if sufficient RNA was available from at least two tumor regions.

Sequenced material: PBMCs, taken at surgery. The rearranged chain carries TRBV15 and TRBJ2-7; 13 bases in the junction line up with TRBD2. This clonotype was obtained from a male donor with early-stage non-small cell lung cancer. The nucleotide sequence reads TGTGCCACCAGCAGAGATCCGGGACTAGCGGGATCCGAGCAGTACTTC. It translates to CATSRDPGLAGSEQYF.